Shown below are 8 T cell receptor beta chains from a single sample sequenced in a study of blood T cell repertoires in COVID-19. The assay was immunoSEQ multiplex PCR, and TCRdb's table has in-frame clones only and misses some. The sample holds about 250,000 clones, around 88% seen once. The sample comprised peripheral blood. Receptor source: an elderly woman with COVID-19, enrolled during active disease.

The chain couples TRBV5-4 to TRBJ2-2, with D possibly being TRBD1 (6 bases). The CDR3 consists of 17 residues. Between the trimmed V and J ends, which lost 1 base and 0 bases, there was a span of 13 bases. The germline V gene has CDR1 SGHNT and CDR2 YYREEE (reference sequence). CDR3 region: CASSLPGQSANTGELFF. CDR3 DNA: TGTGCCAGCAGCTTGCCCGGACAGTCCGCGAACACCGGGGAGCTGTTTTTT.

The gene calls are TRBV2 and TRBJ2-4; possibly TRBD1 for D (5 bases). This CDR3 is 14 amino acids long. Between the trimmed V and J ends, which lost 4 bases and 8 bases, there was a span of 15 bases. Germline V CDR1 and CDR2: SNHLY, FYNNEI. DNA for the CDR3: TGTGCCAGCAGTGTCGGGCAGGGAAGCGACATTCAGTACTTC. Translating it yields CASSVGQGSDIQYF.

This chain joins TRBV7-9 and TRBJ1-6; TRBD1 matches at 7 bases. The CDR3 totals 14 residues. V lost 5 bases to trimming and J lost 7 bases; unmatched junction nucleotides: 5. Germline lookup yields CDR1 SEHNR and CDR2 FQNEAQ (reference sequence). CDR3 DNA: TGTGCCAGCAGCATTACAGGGGCAAATTCACCCCTCCACTTT. Residues: CASSITGANSPLHF.

The J gene is TRBJ1-6, the V gene TRBV27; TRBD1 agrees at 10 bases. The V gene's germline CDR1 is MNHEY and CDR2 SMNVEV (reference sequence). The V segment lost 0 bases and the J segment 8 bases; nucleotides outside the gene matches: 7. The CDR3 contains 17 residues. CDR3 nucleotide sequence: TGTGCCAGCAGTTTATCGGGTACCGGGACAGGGGATTCACCCCTCCACTTT. It yields the protein CASSLSGTGTGDSPLHF.

The chain is built from TRBV18 and TRBJ2-2, with 8 bases aligning to TRBD1. This CDR3 region has 15 residues. Germline CDR1 KGHSH, CDR2 LQKENI. V lost 6 bases and J lost 2; bases outside the gene matches: 5. CDR3 amino acids: CASSRQGRNTGELFF. DNA for the CDR3: TGTGCCAGCTCTCGACAGGGGCGAAACACCGGGGAGCTGTTTTTT. The full variable domain, its missing parts supplied by reference TRBV18 and TRBJ2-2, is NAGVMQNPRHLVRRRGQEARLRCSPMKGHSHVYWYRQLPEEGLKFMVYLQKENIIDESGMPKERFSAEFPKEGPSILRIQQVVRGDSAAYFCASSRQGRNTGELFFGEGSRLTVL.

This rearrangement joins TRBV29-1 to TRBJ2-5; TRBD2 agrees at 13 bases. This CDR3 is built from 15 residues. Per the germline V gene, CDR1 is SQVTM and CDR2 is ANQGSEA. V shed 7 bases and J 3 bases; nucleotides not matched to a gene: 8. The CDR3 spells CSAADGLAGEETQYF. The CDR3 DNA sequence: TGCAGCGCCGCCGACGGACTAGCGGGGGAAGAGACCCAGTACTTC. Filled out from reference TRBV29-1 and TRBJ2-5, the complete variable domain reads SAVISQKPSRDICQRGTSLTIQCQVDSQVTMMFWYRQQPGQSLTLIATANQGSEATYESGFVIDKFPISRPNLTFSTLTVSNMSPEDSSIYLCSAADGLAGEETQYFGPGTRLLVL.

The chain has TRBV2 and TRBJ1-5, with unresolved D. Per germline, CDR1 SNHLY and CDR2 FYNNEI. This CDR3 region has 13 residues. Trimming took 8 bases from V and 0 from J, leaving 8 bases between them. CDR3 bases: TGTGCCAGCGGACTTAATAGCAATCAGCCCCAGCATTTT. It yields the protein CASGLNSNQPQHF.

In this sample, this clone turned up once. V gene TRBV27 combines with J gene TRBJ2-1; D perhaps matches TRBD2 (7 bases). The CDR3 is 15 residues long. Trimming took off 6 bases at V and 10 bases at J, with 22 bases between the two ends. From germline, CDR1 is MNHEY and CDR2 SMNVEV (reference sequence). The CDR3 loop reads CASSVGGEPRGEQFF. The CDR3 DNA sequence: TGTGCCAGCAGCGTAGGGGGGGAACCCCGCGGGGAGCAGTTCTTC.